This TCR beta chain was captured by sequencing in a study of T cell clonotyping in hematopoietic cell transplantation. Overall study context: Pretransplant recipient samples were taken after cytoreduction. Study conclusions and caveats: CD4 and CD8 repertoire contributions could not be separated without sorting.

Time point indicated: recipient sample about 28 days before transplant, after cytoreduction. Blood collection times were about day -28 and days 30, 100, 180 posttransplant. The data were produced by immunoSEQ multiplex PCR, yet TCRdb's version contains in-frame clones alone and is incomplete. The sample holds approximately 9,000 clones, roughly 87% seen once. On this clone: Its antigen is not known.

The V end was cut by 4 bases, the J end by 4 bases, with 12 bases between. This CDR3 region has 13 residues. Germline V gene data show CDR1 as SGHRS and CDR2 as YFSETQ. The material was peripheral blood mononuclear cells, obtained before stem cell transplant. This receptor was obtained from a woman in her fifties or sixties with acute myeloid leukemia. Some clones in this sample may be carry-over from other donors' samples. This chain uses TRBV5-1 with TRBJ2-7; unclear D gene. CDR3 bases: TGCGCCAGCAGCCCACTCCCTCATTACGAGCAGTACTTC. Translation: CASSPLPHYEQYF.